Shown below are 22 T cell receptor beta chains from a single sample sequenced in a study of cytomegalovirus exposure and HLA in healthy donors. The PCR ran on 60 Vbeta and 13 Jbeta primers. Libraries were prepared by immunoSEQ multiplex PCR; TCRdb keeps only in-frame clonotypes and omits some of them. The table has about 160,000 clones, more than 75% seen once. Sequenced: PBMCs. These receptors all come from a girl aged 5-17 years in good health and CMV-seropositive.

The chain combines TRBV19 with TRBJ1-5; no definite D call. The V gene lost 7 bases and the J gene lost 4 bases, with 17 bases spanning the gap. The CDR3 sequence is 15 residues long. Germline V gives CDR1 LNHDA, CDR2 SQIVND (reference sequence). CDR3 in DNA: TGTGCCAGTAAGTTGGACCGAGGGCCGAATCAGCCCCAGCATTTT. Residues: CASKLDRGPNQPQHF.

The V call is TRBV7-9, the J call TRBJ2-1, with 12 bases that match TRBD1. Trimming removed 1 base from V and 9 bases from J; junction bases left unmatched: 7. The CDR3 runs to 16 residues. The germline gives CDR1 SEHNR, CDR2 FQNEAQ (reference sequence). The CDR3 region has the DNA TGTGCCAGCAGCTTAGGAGGGGACAGGGGGCCGCCTGAGCAGTTCTTC. Translation gives CASSLGGDRGPPEQFF.

The chain recombines TRBV5-6 with TRBJ2-2, with TRBD1 matching 7 bases. The junction had 7 bases not matched to a gene; V was cut back by 4 bases and J by 4 bases. Germline CDR1 and CDR2: SGHDT and YYEEEE. This CDR3 comprises 15 residues. Here the CDR3 DNA reads TGTGCCAGCAGCCGTAGGGGGCGCGGCACCGGGGAGCTGTTTTTT. Protein sequence: CASSRRGRGTGELFF.

Here the CDR3 reads CASSLRAGTGGYEQYF. CDR3 bases: TGTGCCAGCAGCCTTAGGGCAGGGACAGGGGGGTACGAGCAGTACTTC. This chain uses TRBV5-4 with TRBJ2-5; TRBD1 aligns across 11 bases. The end of the DNA is better explained by TRBJ2-7, so the J call may be wrong. CDR3 length equals 16 residues. Germline CDR1 reads SGHNT; CDR2 reads YYREEE (reference sequence).

The chain carries TRBV7-2 and TRBJ2-3, with D perhaps TRBD2 (5 bases). The length of the CDR3 is 15 residues. The ends were cut back, 2 bases at V and 2 bases at J, with 11 bases in the middle. Germline CDR1 SGHTA, CDR2 FQGNSA. CDR3 nucleotides: TGTGCCAGCAGCTTATCTGGACTTAACACAGATACGCAGTATTTT. It encodes CASSLSGLNTDTQYF.

The DNA of the CDR3 is TGTGCCAGCAGCTTGAGACTGTGGGAGACCCAGTACTTC. The encoded protein is CASSLRLWETQYF. The chain uses TRBV11-1 and TRBJ2-5; D gene uncertain. The CDR3 has 13 residues. Trimming pared 3 bases from V and 5 bases from J, leaving 10 bases between. CDR1 is SGHAT and CDR2 is FQDESV in the germline V gene (reference sequence).

The CDR3 protein is CASGTGGIYEQYF. The DNA for the CDR3 is TGCGCCAGCGGGACAGGGGGAATCTACGAGCAGTACTTC. This chain joins TRBV10-1 and TRBJ2-7; 11 bases map to TRBD1. CDR3 length: 13 amino acids. Germline trimming cut 8 bases from V and 3 bases from J; bases unmatched to any gene: 3. Per germline, CDR1 WNHNN and CDR2 SYGVQD (reference sequence).

The gene calls are TRBV6-5 and TRBJ2-7; no reliable D call. The CDR3 length is 13 residues. With 1 base removed from V and 5 bases from J, the gap between germline ends came to 9 bases. From germline, CDR1 is MNHEY and CDR2 SVGAGI. The CDR3 sequence is CASSYFGSDEQYF. CDR3 DNA: TGTGCCAGCAGTTACTTCGGTTCCGACGAGCAGTACTTC.

The chain is built from TRBV29-1 and TRBJ2-7, with D maybe TRBD1 (5 bases). Trimming pared 6 bases from V and 0 bases from J, leaving 9 bases between. The CDR3 consists of 12 residues. The V gene's germline CDR1 is SQVTM and CDR2 ANQGSEA. The CDR3 region has the DNA TGCAGCGTGAGACAGAGCTCCTACGAGCAGTACTTC. Protein: CSVRQSSYEQYF.

This clone has just a few counts. The chain recombines TRBV27 with TRBJ2-5; tentatively, D is TRBD2 (6 bases). Germline loops: CDR1 MNHEY, CDR2 SMNVEV (reference sequence). The CDR3 is 14 amino acids. The germline V and J ends were trimmed by 3 bases and 4 bases, with 12 bases remaining between them. The CDR3 region is CASSLVVGGETQYF. As DNA, the CDR3 is TGTGCCAGCAGTTTGGTGGTGGGGGGAGAGACCCAGTACTTC.

The chain links TRBV9 to TRBJ2-2; the match to TRBD2 covers 15 bases. CDR1 and CDR2 (germline): SGDLS, YYNGEE. The CDR3 has 18 amino acids. The junction had 4 bases not matched to a gene; V was cut back by 2 bases and J by 2 bases. The chain's CDR3 is CASSVGLAGGGNTGELFF. In DNA, the CDR3 is TGTGCCAGCAGCGTCGGACTAGCGGGGGGGGGAAACACCGGGGAGCTGTTTTTT.

The chain couples TRBV5-6 to TRBJ2-7, with D perhaps matching TRBD1 (5 bases). Trimming pared 4 bases from V and 5 bases from J, leaving 16 bases between. The CDR3 loop spans 14 amino acids. In germline, CDR1 is SGHDT, CDR2 YYEEEE. DNA for the CDR3: TGTGCCAGCAGCCTCATAAGGGGCGAAGACGAGCAGTACTTC. Encoded protein: CASSLIRGEDEQYF.

The chain uses TRBV28 and TRBJ2-2; 7 positions agree with TRBD1. Germline V gene data show CDR1 as MDHEN and CDR2 as SYDVKM. The CDR3 sequence is 16 residues long. Trimming at V came to 7 bases and at J to 4 bases, leaving 12 bases not matched to a gene. The CDR3 region has the DNA TGTGCCAGCACCGAAAACAGCTGGGACAGCACCGGGGAGCTGTTTTTT. Translated: CASTENSWDSTGELFF.

The rearrangement joins TRBV5-1 to TRBJ2-7; tentatively, D is TRBD1 (5 bases). V lost 0 bases, J lost 3 bases, and 10 bases lay in between. From germline, CDR1 is SGHRS and CDR2 YFSETQ. The CDR3 is made up of 14 amino acids. CDR3 protein: CASSLEDNLYEQYF. Written as DNA, the CDR3 is TGCGCCAGCAGCTTGGAGGACAACCTCTACGAGCAGTACTTC.

This clone has a single count. The chain uses TRBV27 and TRBJ2-7; maybe TRBD1 (5 bases). V dropped 3 bases and J dropped 2 bases, with 8 bases sitting between them. Per the germline V gene, CDR1 is MNHEY and CDR2 is SMNVEV (reference sequence). This CDR3 spans 13 amino acids. This CDR3 is CASSFRQTYEQYF. CDR3 DNA sequence: TGTGCCAGCAGTTTCCGACAGACCTACGAGCAGTACTTC.

The chain employs TRBV6-1 and TRBJ1-5; D is possibly TRBD1 (5 bases). This CDR3 contains 14 residues. Germline values: CDR1 MNHNS, CDR2 SASEGT. Deletions cut 6 bases from V and 5 bases from J, with 14 bases between. This chain's CDR3 is CASSPGGEHQPQHF. The CDR3 bases are TGTGCCAGCAGCCCGGGGGGGGAGCATCAGCCCCAGCATTTT.

This clone was observed once. The chain recombines TRBV4-3 with TRBJ1-4, with D tentatively TRBD1 (6 bases). This CDR3 contains 17 residues. V was shortened by 0 bases and J by 0 bases, with 11 bases between the two germline ends. Germline values: CDR1 LGHNA, CDR2 YSLEER. The CDR3 coding sequence is TGCGCCAGCAGCCAAGAACGGTGGACAGCAACTAATGAAAAACTGTTTTTT. Translation: CASSQERWTATNEKLFF.

This clone was counted between two and nine times. J is TRBJ1-2 and V is TRBV5-1; 7 bases fit TRBD1. J was trimmed by 11 bases and V by 0 bases; bases with no gene match: 16. The germline V gene has CDR1 SGHRS and CDR2 YFSETQ. The CDR3 runs 16 residues. The CDR3 here is CASSLVGGSRDRRYTF. In DNA, the CDR3 is TGCGCCAGCAGCTTGGTTGGGGGTAGTAGGGACAGAAGATACACCTTC.

The chain links TRBV6-1 to TRBJ1-1; TRBD1 matches at 8 bases. From germline, CDR1 is MNHNS and CDR2 SASEGT. J gave up 5 bases and V 6 bases, and 8 bases lay outside the gene matches. The CDR3 totals 14 residues. The CDR3 here is CASRARTGRTEAFF. As DNA, the CDR3 is TGTGCCAGCAGGGCCAGGACAGGGAGAACTGAAGCTTTCTTT.

The CDR3 coding sequence is TGTGCCAGCAGTGAAAGCCTGTATGGAAACACCATATATTTT. Translation: CASSESLYGNTIYF. The rearrangement uses TRBV2 and TRBJ1-3, with no clear D. The germline V gene has CDR1 SNHLY and CDR2 FYNNEI. V dropped 2 bases and J dropped 3 bases, with 8 bases sitting between them. CDR3 length: 14 residues. Looking up the rest from reference TRBV2 and TRBJ1-3 gives the full variable domain: EPEVTQTPSHQVTQMGQEVILRCVPISNHLYFYWYRQILGQKVEFLVSFYNNEISEKSEIFDDQFSVERPDGSNFTLKIRSTKLEDSAMYFCASSESLYGNTIYFGEGSWLTVV.

The J gene is TRBJ2-7, the V gene TRBV7-6; 10 positions agree with TRBD1. Germline V gene sequence: CDR1 SGHVS, CDR2 FNYEAQ. The CDR3 length is 15 residues. V lost 5 bases and J lost 5; bases outside the gene matches: 9. CDR3 region: CASSPGVGTGDEQYF. CDR3 coding DNA: TGTGCCAGCAGCCCGGGGGTCGGGACAGGGGACGAGCAGTACTTC.

The V call is TRBV19, the J call TRBJ2-7; TRBD1 matches at 11 bases. V shed 5 bases, J shed 4 bases, and the junction held 4 bases outside the gene matches. The CDR3 sequence is 14 residues long. Germline V lookup: CDR1 LNHDA, CDR2 SQIVND (reference sequence). CDR3 residues: CASSPWDRGYEQYF. The CDR3 bases are TGTGCCAGTAGTCCCTGGGACAGGGGGTACGAGCAGTACTTC.